The 29 T cell receptor beta chains below were found in one sample sequenced in a study of neurological immune-mediated disorders. TCRdb analysed the 5' RACE reads with MiXCR anew, one entry per CDR3 protein. Among 55,000 to 75,000 distinct CDR3 sequences, roughly 12% were seen once, and the ten largest hold around a tenth. The specimen was PBMCs. The receptors come from a woman in her sixties with HTLV-1-associated myelopathy (HAM/TSP).

This clonotype was detected ten times or more. The rearrangement joins TRBV5-1 to TRBJ1-1; no clear D gene. The germline V gene has CDR1 SGHRS and CDR2 YFSETQ. The V end lost 0 bases, the J end lost 0 bases, and 12 bases lay between the germline ends. The CDR3 runs 16 residues. The CDR3 DNA reads as TGCGCCAGCAGCTTGGAGGGATTTTCGATGAACACTGAAGCTTTCTTT. Its translation is CASSLEGFSMNTEAFF.

Many counts were recorded for this clonotype. The chain is built from TRBV12-3 or TRBV12-4 and TRBJ1-3; D might be TRBD1 (6 bases). V was cut by 0 bases and J by 3 bases, with 15 bases left in between. CDR3 length equals 17 residues. Here the CDR3 DNA reads TGTGCCAGCAGTTTAGCGCGTCCGGGGGCTTTTGGAAACACCATATATTTT. It encodes CASSLARPGAFGNTIYF.

This clonotype was picked up many times. The chain uses TRBV20-1 and TRBJ2-2; 9 bases are shared with TRBD2. The CDR3 loop spans 14 amino acids. CDR1 is DFQATT and CDR2 is SNEGSKA in the germline V gene (reference sequence). Germline trimming cut 3 bases from V and 4 bases from J; bases unmatched to any gene: 3. The CDR3 protein is CSASGLASTGELFF. The CDR3 region has the DNA TGCAGTGCTAGCGGACTAGCGAGCACCGGGGAGCTGTTTTTT.

This clonotype was recorded many times. The chain recombines TRBV12-3 or TRBV12-4 with TRBJ2-7; D unclear. V lost 2 bases and J lost 3, with 8 bases in between. CDR3 length equals 13 residues. The CDR3, as DNA: TGTGCCAGCAGTTTACCCCCGGACTACGAGCAGTACTTC. Translation: CASSLPPDYEQYF.

Only a few counts were recorded for this clonotype. V and J are TRBV4-1 and TRBJ2-1; unclear D gene. Trimming left V 4 bases short and J 7 bases short, with 8 bases between. The CDR3 is made up of 12 amino acids. CDR1 and CDR2 (germline): MGHRA, YSYEKL. The CDR3 DNA reads TGCGCCAGCAGCCGCGTTTTGAATGAGCAGTTCTTC. This translates into CASSRVLNEQFF.

This clonotype showed up many times. The chain employs TRBV20-1 and TRBJ2-1; 8 bases agree with TRBD1. Germline V gives CDR1 DFQATT, CDR2 SNEGSKA (reference sequence). The CDR3 totals 18 residues. Losses at the gene ends were 6 bases for V and 0 bases for J; bases not matched to a gene: 16. The CDR3 bases are TGCAGTGCCCCAGGCGAGTGGGGACAGGCGAGCTCCTACAATGAGCAGTTCTTC. This sequence encodes CSAPGEWGQASSYNEQFF.

V is TRBV5-6 and J is TRBJ2-5, with TRBD2 matching over 11 bases. The CDR3 is 14 residues long. The junction had 2 bases not matched to a gene; V was cut back by 4 bases and J by 3 bases. Per the germline V gene, CDR1 is SGHDT and CDR2 is YYEEEE. The CDR3 region has the DNA TGTGCCAGCAGCCCGACTAGCGGGAAAGAGACCCAGTACTTC. Translation gives CASSPTSGKETQYF.

This clonotype was detected ten times or more. As DNA, the CDR3 is TGCAGTGCTAGAGACCCGGAGCGGGGACGCACAGATACGCAGTATTTT. This gives the protein CSARDPERGRTDTQYF. The V call is TRBV20-1, the J call TRBJ2-3; 7 positions match TRBD2. CDR3 length equals 16 residues. V lost 0 bases to trimming and J lost 1 base; unmatched junction nucleotides: 7. Germline CDR1 and CDR2: DFQATT and SNEGSKA (reference sequence).

There are a few counts of this clonotype. V usage is TRBV6-6 and J usage is TRBJ1-2; TRBD1 matches 9 bases. Germline CDR1 and CDR2: MNHNY and SVGAGI (reference sequence). The length of the CDR3 is 15 residues. J gave up 8 bases and V 5 bases, and 12 bases lay outside the gene matches. CDR3: CASSNGDREINGYTF. The CDR3 coding sequence is TGTGCCAGCAGTAACGGGGACAGGGAAATAAACGGCTACACCTTC.

This clonotype was observed at least ten times. This chain connects TRBV5-6 to TRBJ2-7, with 7 bases matching TRBD1. V lost 2 bases to trimming and J lost 2 bases; unmatched junction nucleotides: 4. The CDR3 covers 14 residues. Germline V gene data show CDR1 as SGHDT and CDR2 as YYEEEE. The CDR3: CASSFRQGTYEQYF. The CDR3 region has the DNA TGTGCCAGCAGCTTTAGACAGGGCACCTACGAGCAGTACTTC.

This clonotype was detected many times. The chain couples TRBV29-1 to TRBJ2-1, with D perhaps matching TRBD2 (7 bases). The ends were cut back, 4 bases at V and 5 bases at J, with 15 bases in the middle. The germline V gene has CDR1 SQVTM and CDR2 ANQGSEA. This CDR3 comprises 14 residues. DNA of the CDR3: TGCAGCGTTGGGGGGCGGGGGTCAAACAATGAGCAGTTCTTC. It encodes CSVGGRGSNNEQFF.

This clonotype was observed at least ten times. The genes are TRBV4-1 and TRBJ2-1; 11 nucleotides match TRBD1. This CDR3 contains 17 residues. Germline loops: CDR1 MGHRA, CDR2 YSYEKL. Losses at the gene ends were 2 bases for V and 4 bases for J; bases not matched to a gene: 7. As DNA, the CDR3 is TGCGCCAGCAGCCAACTCTCAGGACAGGGGGCGTACAATGAGCAGTTCTTC. Its translation is CASSQLSGQGAYNEQFF.

In this sample, this clonotype turned up many times. The chain links TRBV11-2 to TRBJ1-1; tentatively, D is TRBD1 (5 bases). Trimming shortened V by 5 bases and J by 1 base, and 14 bases separated the two germline ends. CDR1 is SGHAT and CDR2 is FQNNGV in the germline V gene. CDR3 size: 15 residues. CDR3 DNA sequence: TGTGCCAGCAGCCCCGTTGGGGGTTGGAACACTGAAGCTTTCTTT. Residues: CASSPVGGWNTEAFF.

This clonotype occurred many times. The chain carries TRBV12-3 or TRBV12-4 and TRBJ2-3, with 7 positions matching TRBD1. V shed 1 base and J 2 bases; nucleotides not matched to a gene: 6. The CDR3 consists of 16 residues. The CDR3 nucleotides are TGTGCCAGCAGTTTAGGACAGGGTAAAAACACAGATACGCAGTATTTT. Its protein is CASSLGQGKNTDTQYF.

This clonotype was counted at least ten times. The rearrangement links TRBV20-1 to TRBJ1-2; 8 nucleotides align to TRBD1. J gave up 4 bases and V 5 bases, and 15 bases lay outside the gene matches. Looked up from germline, CDR1 is DFQATT and CDR2 is SNEGSKA (reference sequence). This CDR3 is 16 amino acids long. CDR3 nucleotide sequence: TGCAGTGCTCGTGGGACAGGCTTATCTACGGCCTATGGCTACACCTTC. Encoded protein: CSARGTGLSTAYGYTF.

The chain combines TRBV11-2 with TRBJ1-1; D is unresolved. Deletions cut 2 bases from V and 1 base from J, with 8 bases between. Germline V gene data show CDR1 as SGHAT and CDR2 as FQNNGV. CDR3 length equals 14 residues. DNA for the CDR3: TGTGCCAGCAGCTTACACACACCGAACACTGAAGCTTTCTTT. This codes for CASSLHTPNTEAFF.

This clonotype was observed many times. This chain uses TRBV5-1 with TRBJ2-7, with D unresolved. The germline gives CDR1 SGHRS, CDR2 YFSETQ. The CDR3 length is 12 residues. Trimming took off 4 bases at V and 1 base at J, with 6 bases between the two ends. The CDR3 region has the DNA TGCGCCAGCAGCCTACCGTCCTACGAGCAGTACTTC. Protein sequence: CASSLPSYEQYF.

This clonotype was seen ten or more times. The chain carries TRBV29-1 and TRBJ2-7; 7 bases are shared with TRBD2. Looked up from germline, CDR1 is SQVTM and CDR2 is ANQGSEA. CDR3 length equals 11 residues. The V gene end was trimmed by 3 bases and the J gene end by 4 bases; junction bases not matched to a gene: 0. CDR3 loop: CSVDGGYEQYF. The CDR3 nucleotides read TGCAGCGTTGACGGGGGGTACGAGCAGTACTTC.

This clonotype was detected many times. V and J are TRBV12-3 or TRBV12-4 and TRBJ2-1; D remains ambiguous. V was cut by 3 bases and J by 13 bases, with 13 bases left in between. This CDR3 has 12 residues. The CDR3 region is CASSLIAFSQFF. Here the CDR3 DNA reads TGTGCCAGCAGTTTGATAGCTTTTTCCCAGTTCTTC.

This clonotype was counted ten times or more. The V gene is TRBV20-1, the J gene TRBJ2-3; no definite D call. The CDR3 has 15 residues. Trimming pared 4 bases from V and 2 bases from J, leaving 16 bases between. Germline CDR1 and CDR2: DFQATT and SNEGSKA (reference sequence). CDR3 in DNA: TGCAGTGCTAACGCCAAACACCGCACCACAGATACGCAGTATTTT. Translation gives CSANAKHRTTDTQYF.

The V call is TRBV4-1, the J call TRBJ2-1, with D tentatively TRBD2 (6 bases). Germline lookup yields CDR1 MGHRA and CDR2 YSYEKL. V was cut by 3 bases and J by 12 bases, with 21 bases left in between. CDR3 length: 15 residues. The CDR3 nucleotides read TGCGCCAGCAGCCAGATACGGGAGTCGGACAATTCGCAGTTCTTC. This sequence encodes CASSQIRESDNSQFF.

This clonotype has ten or more counts. V usage is TRBV12-3 or TRBV12-4 and J usage is TRBJ2-6, with D perhaps being TRBD1 or TRBD2 (6 bases each). The CDR3 is 17 amino acids. V lost 2 bases and J lost 2, with 13 bases in between. CDR3 residues: CASSLFWGAPGANVLTF. The DNA of the CDR3 is TGTGCCAGCAGTTTATTTTGGGGGGCGCCTGGGGCCAACGTCCTGACTTTC.

This clonotype turned up a few times. This rearrangement joins TRBV11-2 to TRBJ2-2, with D maybe TRBD2 (5 bases). The CDR3 loop spans 15 amino acids. Trimming shortened V by 5 bases and J by 6 bases, and 16 bases separated the two germline ends. CDR1 and CDR2 (germline): SGHAT, FQNNGV. The CDR3 DNA sequence: TGTGCCAGCAGCCAACGGGGTAGCGTCTCCGGGGAGCTGTTTTTT. Its protein is CASSQRGSVSGELFF. Together with reference TRBV11-2 and TRBJ2-2, the CDR3 gives the full variable domain: EAGVAQSPRYKIIEKRQSVAFWCNPISGHATLYWYQQILGQGPKLLIQFQNNGVVDDSQLPKDRFSAERLKGVDSTLKIQPAKLEDSAVYLCASSQRGSVSGELFFGEGSRLTVL.

This clonotype was counted many times. The CDR3 bases are TGTGCCAGCAGCACCAGGGGCCGGAATGAAAAACTGTTTTTT. Encoded protein: CASSTRGRNEKLFF. This chain links TRBV27 with TRBJ1-4; maybe TRBD1 (6 bases). Trimming took 6 bases from V and 5 from J, leaving 13 bases between them. The CDR3 loop spans 14 amino acids. CDR1 is MNHEY, CDR2 SMNVEV, per germline (reference sequence). The full variable domain, completed using reference TRBV27 and TRBJ1-4, is EAQVTQNPRYLITVTGKKLTVTCSQNMNHEYMSWYRQDPGLGLRQIYYSMNVEVTDKGDVPEGYKVSRKEKRNFPLILESPSPNQTSLYFCASSTRGRNEKLFFGSGTQLSVL.

The J gene is TRBJ2-1, the V gene TRBV29-1; 13 bases align to TRBD2. Germline assignment: CDR1 SQVTM and CDR2 ANQGSEA. This CDR3 is 17 amino acids long. J lost 7 bases, V lost 2 bases, and 11 bases had no gene match. The CDR3 region has the DNA TGCAGCGTTGAACTTCCTAAAGGACTAGCGGGAGTAAATGAGCAGTTCTTC. Its protein product is CSVELPKGLAGVNEQFF.

This clonotype was picked up many times. V is TRBV7-2 and J is TRBJ2-1; TRBD2 aligns across 14 bases. The CDR3 extends over 21 amino acids. The V gene end was trimmed by 4 bases and the J gene end by 3 bases; junction bases not matched to a gene: 17. Germline assignment: CDR1 SGHTA and CDR2 FQGNSA. DNA of the CDR3: TGTGCCAGCAGCTCCAAAAGGACTAGCGGGAGGATCGGCCCGTACTACAATGAGCAGTTCTTC. Translation gives CASSSKRTSGRIGPYYNEQFF. Complete variable domain (other parts from reference TRBV7-2 and TRBJ2-1): GAGVSQSPSNKVTEKGKDVELRCDPISGHTALYWYRQSLGQGLEFLIYFQGNSAPDKSGLPSDRFSAERTGGSVSTLTIQRTQQEDSAVYLCASSSKRTSGRIGPYYNEQFFGPGTRLTVL.

Ten or more counts support this clonotype. The V gene is TRBV20-1, the J gene TRBJ1-2; 8 bases are a match to TRBD1. Germline V gene sequence: CDR1 DFQATT, CDR2 SNEGSKA (reference sequence). The CDR3 is 12 residues long. The V and J ends lost 1 base and 7 bases, in that order; junction bases with no gene match: 2. CDR3 in DNA: TGCAGTGCTAGAGTGACAGGGGTTGGCTACACCTTC. It specifies CSARVTGVGYTF.

This clonotype was seen at least ten times. V gene TRBV20-1 combines with J gene TRBJ1-6; D gene ambiguous. V was shortened by 3 bases and J by 7 bases, with 13 bases between the two germline ends. Per the germline V gene, CDR1 is DFQATT and CDR2 is SNEGSKA (reference sequence). The CDR3 is 14 amino acids. The CDR3 nucleotides are TGCAGTGCTAGTCACCCCGGCGAGAATTCACCCCTCCACTTT. It yields the protein CSASHPGENSPLHF.

The rearrangement joins TRBV6-5 to TRBJ2-4, with 8 bases matching TRBD2. Trimming took 7 bases from V and 8 from J; bases not matched to a gene: 10. Germline-derived CDR1 and CDR2 are MNHEY and SVGAGI. There are 14 residues in the CDR3. CDR3 nucleotide sequence: TGTGCCAGCAAAAACGGACTAGCTGGTGACATTCAGTACTTC. This gives the protein CASKNGLAGDIQYF.